This TCR beta chain was sequenced during a study of Tregs in tolerant kidney transplant recipients (dated by TCRdb to the late 2010s). About the investigation overall: Additional Treg samples were obtained by sorting recipient CD4+CD25+CD127- cells from a roughly three-day mixed lymphocyte reaction with belatacept, in some cases after a subsequent roughly 5-day donor restimulation. Antibodies distinguished recipient from donor cells when sorting primary belatacept mixed lymphocyte reaction cultures. Before combined kidney and bone marrow transplantation, this study identified donor-specific regulatory T cells using TCRbeta sequencing and then followed those same cells after transplant. TCRbeta repertoire sequencing was used in a few healthy controls to compare several ways of expanding Tregs specific for an allogeneic donor. Here is what the overall study found, with its caveats: The most biologically relevant and donor-specific TCRbeta repertoire appeared to be identified by expanding Tregs with activated donor B cells. The study was limited by small patient numbers, and the findings need validation in larger populations and under other immunosuppression protocols. Biological reproducibility was not examined directly, but technical replication error appeared to be minimal.

According to the germline V gene, CDR1 reads MGHRA and CDR2 reads YSYEKL. V has 4 bases trimmed and J has 1 base trimmed; junction bases matching no gene number 6. Inclusive of the bounding cysteine and phenylalanine, the CDR3 is 17 residues long. The CDR3 DNA has 51 bases and is translated from base 1. Of note for this clone: Its antigen is not yet known. The record has no base qualities; no much larger clone is one base away.

Healthy control blood came either as purchased buffy coats or from healthy volunteers. Healthy control blood was processed by Ficoll density gradient to PBMCs and cryopreserved; patient PBMCs were collected before and after transplant. Genomic DNA was extracted from sorted cells with the QIAGEN DNeasy Blood and Tissue Kit for TCRbeta CDR3 sequencing. High-throughput TCRbeta CDR3 sequencing was carried out commercially through immunoSEQ, with PCR amplification with bias correction and internal controls included. Per the source publication's procedure: Unique productive TCRbeta sequences were defined by CDR3 nucleotide sequence where primers matched, otherwise by CDR3 amino acid sequence with Vbeta and Jbeta genes. A sequence was defined as donor-reactive if the sequence was expanded at least 5-fold in CFSE-low cells compared with unstimulated cells and had a frequency of at least 0.01% in CFSE-low cells. Repertoire divergence was quantified by Jensen-Shannon divergence using the top 100 TCRbeta sequences ranked by frequency. For any sample with multiple sequencing runs, sorting error was corrected in each run separately before the runs were pooled. In its TCRdb copy, this immuneACCESS table keeps in-frame sequences only and misses some clones. Where compared with another copy, unresolved V genes explain less than half of these, and the others have no known cause. V and J calls and clone size are as listed in that table; D and trimming were resolved from the DNA. The sample table records approximately 19,000 clones; just over 65% of these occur just once. The ten largest clones represent approximately 3.4% of the sample.

The chain joins TRBV4-1 to TRBJ2-1, and TRBD2 matches 11 of the central bases. Material: Tregs from blood cultured with allogeneic cells. The origin of this receptor is a human donor in good health. The base sequence is TGCGCCAGCAGCCCGAGACTAGCGGGGAGGTCCTACAATGAGCAGTTCTTC. This is translated as CASSPRLAGRSYNEQFF.